These 8 T cell receptor beta chains came from one sample sequenced in a study of blood T cell repertoires in COVID-19. Repertoires were generated with immunoSEQ multiplex PCR, while TCRdb's copy carries only in-frame clones and drops some. The sample includes about 270,000 clones, about 88% of them seen just once. Material for sequencing was PBMCs or T cells enriched from blood (not recorded which). These receptors were taken from a woman in her fifties or sixties who had recovered from COVID-19.

This clone was counted only a few times. This chain joins TRBV28 and TRBJ2-1; TRBD2 matches 12 bases. This CDR3 is 15 amino acids long. Germline loops: CDR1 MDHEN, CDR2 SYDVKM. The ends lost 6 bases at V and 8 bases at J; junction bases unmatched: 8. DNA for the CDR3: TGTGCCAGCAGATACGGACTAGCGGGATACTATGAGCAGTTCTTC. Protein: CASRYGLAGYYEQFF.

The chain is built from TRBV7-2 and TRBJ1-1, with D unclear. Germline values: CDR1 SGHTA, CDR2 FQGNSA. This CDR3 comprises 14 residues. V lost 3 bases to trimming and J lost 1 base, with 9 bases between them. CDR3 nucleotide sequence: TGTGCCAGCAGCTTTATGGGCTCGAACACTGAAGCTTTCTTT. It codes for CASSFMGSNTEAFF.

This rearrangement joins TRBV7-8 to TRBJ1-1; no firm D call. Germline loops: CDR1 SGHVS, CDR2 FQNEAQ. V was clipped by 6 bases and J by 0 bases, with 11 bases between them. This CDR3 region has 14 residues. The CDR3 protein is CASRTQFLNTEAFF. The DNA for the CDR3 is TGTGCCAGCAGGACACAGTTCCTGAACACTGAAGCTTTCTTT.

This rearrangement joins TRBV28 to TRBJ2-5; 12 nucleotides agree with TRBD2. Germline V gene data show CDR1 as MDHEN and CDR2 as SYDVKM. Trimming took 2 bases from V and 4 from J; bases not matched to a gene: 17. This CDR3 has 20 residues. This chain's CDR3 is CASSLQYRTSGKGWAETQYF. The CDR3, as DNA: TGTGCCAGCAGTTTACAATACCGGACTAGCGGGAAAGGTTGGGCAGAGACCCAGTACTTC.

V and J are TRBV28 and TRBJ1-2, with D uncertain. The CDR3 has 14 residues. CDR1 is MDHEN, CDR2 SYDVKM, per germline. V was shortened by 2 bases and J by 2 bases, with 9 bases between the two germline ends. The CDR3 region has the DNA TGTGCCAGCAGTTTAGCACTCCGCAACTATGGCTACACCTTC. This sequence encodes CASSLALRNYGYTF.

This sequence joins TRBV11-2 and TRBJ1-5; D ambiguous. The ends were cut back, 6 bases at V and 11 bases at J, with 14 bases in the middle. Germline-derived CDR1 and CDR2 are SGHAT and FQNNGV. The CDR3 has 12 residues. The CDR3 here is CASRGTGRSQHF. CDR3 in DNA: TGTGCCAGCAGAGGAACCGGGAGATCCCAGCATTTT.

Turning to this clone: The junction and the germline gene differ at one end; a read error may be behind it. The DNA of the CDR3 is TGTGCCAGCAGTTACTCGAGAGGGGGCAAGCAGCCCCAGCATTTT. It specifies CASSYSRGGKQPQHF. This chain links TRBV6-2 or TRBV6-3 with TRBJ1-5; 7 bases line up with TRBD1. This CDR3 region has 15 residues. Germline CDR1 and CDR2: MNHEY and SVGEGT.

This sequence joins TRBV7-2 and TRBJ2-7, with D possibly matching TRBD1 (6 bases). Germline V CDR1 and CDR2: SGHTA, FQGNSA. Trimming took 1 base from V and 2 from J, leaving 12 bases between them. The CDR3 sequence is 15 residues long. The CDR3 region is CASSLGGAGAYEQYF. The CDR3 region has the DNA TGTGCCAGCAGCTTAGGGGGCGCAGGGGCCTACGAGCAGTACTTC.